The subject of this entry is one TCR beta chain. Its antigen target is currently unknown. No base-level quality is on record; no much larger clone is a single base apart. This sample was included in a study of identical twins listed by TCRdb under 2016. For the wider study: The study deep-sequenced TCR alpha and beta repertoires from monozygotic twins, unrelated adults of various ages and cord blood to test whether fetal clonotypes persist. Replicate twin experiments were performed at different times using different library preparation protocols to rule out contamination. Study-wide conclusions, independent of this receptor: In monozygotic twins, out-of-frame TCR alpha sharing was systematically underestimated by recombination models, although the models agreed with sharing between unrelated individuals. Abundant cord blood beta clonotypes carried fewer insertions; young adult naive repertoires showed a weaker similar trend, while memory repertoires showed none. Invariant T cells such as MAIT and iNKT could partly confound zero-insertion analyses, though diverse VJ usage argued against this for most clonotypes. Compared with coincidental sharing between unrelated individuals, an excess of low generation-probability sequences was observed among out-of-frame TCR alpha sequences shared between twins. Because the same donors could not be followed over many years, conclusions were based on cross-sectional statistical analysis. In beta out-of-frame sequences, excess twin sharing was weaker, because having fewer shared sequences lowered the signal-to-noise ratio.

Library generation was performed with 5' RACE. These reads were obtained on an Illumina HiSeq 2000. Template switching introduced a universal primer binding site; the final cDNA contained a unique molecular identifier, enabling accurate counting of TCR cDNA molecules. Specific primers in the conserved constant-segment region were used to synthesize first-strand cDNA for TCR alpha and beta chains. To control for contamination, every cDNA library was double barcoded, receiving both a SMART-Mk sample barcode and Illumina barcodes. Two successive PCR steps introduced TruSeq adapter sequences along with Illumina sample barcodes. The TCR alpha and beta cDNA libraries were sequenced on the Illumina HiSeq platform using custom primers. The source study handled its data this way. MiGEC processed the raw reads to extract unique molecular identifiers, while MiXCR was used to determine the CDR3 positions. Recombination models were inferred per individual with the repgenHMM and IGoR tools using an EM algorithm. The tcR package in R was used for shared clonotype analysis, with sharing normalized by the product of cloneset sizes. To study raw recombination without the effects of thymic and clonal selection, out-of-frame nonproductive sequences were analyzed. Through fastp at Q25 and MiXCR, TCRdb rebuilt clones from the public reads, retaining in-frame beta chains. One record per CDR3 amino acid sequence lists the most common genes and DNA. The V and J calls reflect TCRdb's pipeline rather than the authors' work. This sample holds roughly 720,000 distinct CDR3 sequences; around a sixth were observed only once. Clones ranked in the top ten supply under 15% of the sample.

Only healthy Caucasian donors were included. Three pairs of female monozygotic twins, all aged roughly 18 to 29 years, were included in the twin cohort. The RNA used for TCR libraries was isolated from peripheral blood mononuclear cells. Taken from cysteine to phenylalanine, the CDR3 has 13 residues. Only the CDR3 DNA stays, 39 bases, in frame from base 1. V is shortened by 3 bases, J by 6 bases, and the region joining them spans 11 bases. In the germline V gene, CDR1 corresponds to SNHLY and CDR2 to FYNNEI. These same records also appear under a second study, on T cells expressing NK-cell markers. From that second study: Three sorted T-cell subsets (CD3+CD56+NKG2C+, CD3+CD56+NKG2C- and CD3+CD56-NKG2C+) from several donors had their TCR beta-chain repertoires profiled. Seven of the eight sequenced donors were HCMV-seropositive and one was HCMV-seronegative. In several experiments an anti-gammadeltaTCR antibody was added to restrict sorting to alphabetaTCR-expressing T cells. For five or six donors, the dominant CD3+CD56+NKG2C+ clonotypes were among the top 10 CD8+ clonotypes and accounted for about 1.0-8% of CD8+ T cells. Those dominant clonotypes were again the most abundant among CD3+CD56-NKG2C+ cells in a handful of donors, at roughly 25-60.1%. Whether the expanded NKG2C-expressing T cell clones were specific for HCMV antigens remained unclear. The eight sequenced donors were randomly selected healthy volunteers, three men and five women. A commercial ELISA kit detecting HCMV-specific IgG in serum was used to determine HCMV serostatus. For more than five donors, bulk peripheral blood T-cell repertoires were also sequenced from unsorted PBMC. MIGEC was used to demultiplex reads and group reads by UMI, and MiTCR was used to assemble and quantify clonotypes. Only TCR cDNA sequences supported by at least two reads were kept to exclude erroneous sequences. The tcR package was used for downstream repertoire analysis, with clonotypes matched between fractions based on CDR3 nucleotide sequence plus V segment. VDJmatch was used to annotate antigen specificity against VDJdb, with one amino acid substitution in CDR3 allowed.

The sequence came from a woman aged 18-29 years in good health. Sequenced input: PBMCs. The chain was built from TRBV2 and TRBJ1-2; the D gene is perhaps TRBD1, on 6 matching bases. The sequenced DNA is TGTGCCAGCAGTGACCGAAACAGGGATGGCTACACCTTC. The translation is CASSDRNRDGYTF.